The clone carrying this T cell receptor (beta chain) has just a few counts. These data originate in a study of T cells in Graves' hyperthyroidism and ophthalmopathy. Researchers amplified the TCR beta CDR3 regions from RNA transcripts. When the TCR CDR3 underwent first-round RT-PCR, the HTBI primer set was used. TCRdb independently ran MiXCR on the multiplex PCR reads; one entry per CDR3 protein. The table records about 290,000 distinct CDR3 sequences, about 15% of them present only once. V lost 4 bases, J lost 4 bases, and 17 bases lay in between. This CDR3 is built from 16 residues. CDR1 SGHRS and CDR2 YFSETQ come from the germline V gene.

The source is a woman aged 45-65 years with Graves' hyperthyroidism that later progressed to Graves' ophthalmopathy. The chain joins TRBV5-1 to TRBJ2-2; no firm D call. The material sequenced was blood. CDR3 sequence reads: CASSPGGRPATGELFF. CDR3 nucleotide sequence: TGCGCCAGCAGCCCTGGCGGTCGCCCTGCCACCGGGGAGCTGTTTTTT.